Presented here are 20 T cell receptor beta chains from one specimen sequenced in a study of blood T cell repertoires in COVID-19. Clones were sequenced by immunoSEQ multiplex PCR, and TCRdb holds only the in-frame ones, with some missing. The sample lists over 250,000 clones, approximately 90% occurring once. The source material was PBMCs or T cells enriched from blood (not recorded which). These receptors came from a woman between 50 and 59 years old who had recovered from COVID-19.

The chain is built from TRBV30 and TRBJ2-1; 11 nucleotides line up with TRBD2. The CDR3 extends over 18 amino acids. The V segment lost 2 bases and the J segment 5 bases; nucleotides outside the gene matches: 14. The germline gives CDR1 GTSNPN, CDR2 SVGIG (reference sequence). CDR3: CAWSWGLLAGGPDNEQFF. In nucleotides, the CDR3 is TGTGCCTGGAGTTGGGGACTTTTAGCGGGAGGGCCGGACAATGAGCAGTTCTTC.

The chain carries TRBV7-3 and TRBJ2-5; D possibly corresponds to TRBD2 (6 bases). The germline V and J ends were trimmed by 5 bases and 1 base, with 17 bases remaining between them. Germline V lookup: CDR1 SGHTA, CDR2 FQGTGA. The CDR3 consists of 16 residues. The CDR3 DNA is TGTGCCAGCAGCCCAGCCGGAGGGTTGGTCCAAGAGACCCAGTACTTC. It translates to CASSPAGGLVQETQYF.

There are a few counts of this clone. The J gene is TRBJ1-1, the V gene TRBV5-4, with D perhaps matching TRBD1 (5 bases). The CDR3 length is 15 residues. Looked up from germline, CDR1 is SGHNT and CDR2 is YYREEE (reference sequence). V shed 3 bases and J shed 4 bases, with 16 bases lying between them. Here the CDR3 reads CASSSARGPSTEAFF. CDR3 sequence (DNA): TGTGCCAGCAGCTCTGCTAGGGGCCCCAGCACTGAAGCTTTCTTT.

Comment on this clone: Because the CDR3's place on the DNA is in doubt, the DNA is left out and the CDR3 is given as listed by TCRdb. V and J are TRBV28 and TRBJ1-6. The CDR3 spans 13 residues, counting both ends. Per germline, CDR1 MDHEN and CDR2 SYDVKM. CDR3 region: CATVAGGSPRVHF.

This clone was detected only a few times. V is TRBV27 and J is TRBJ1-4; D call uncertain. The germline V gene encodes CDR1 MNHEY and CDR2 SMNVEV (reference sequence). V lost 6 bases to trimming and J lost 0 bases, with 14 bases between them. CDR3 size: 16 residues. CDR3 residues: CASSPVPGATNEKLFF. The CDR3 DNA follows: TGTGCCAGCAGCCCCGTTCCCGGGGCAACTAATGAAAAACTGTTTTTT.

V and J are TRBV30 and TRBJ1-1; D is unresolved. Deletions cut 1 base from V and 4 bases from J, with 10 bases between. The CDR3 is 13 residues long. CDR1 is GTSNPN, CDR2 SVGIG, per germline (reference sequence). The CDR3 DNA is TGTGCCTGGAGTGGCCAGTCTGTCACTGAAGCTTTCTTT. Its protein product is CAWSGQSVTEAFF.

The genes are TRBV19 and TRBJ2-6; TRBD1 is a possible D gene (5 bases). The CDR3 is 16 amino acids. CDR1 is LNHDA, CDR2 SQIVND, per germline (reference sequence). Trimming took off 5 bases at V and 1 base at J, with 12 bases between the two ends. CDR3 nucleotide sequence: TGTGCCAGTAGTTTTGGGGCACCGTCTGGGGCCAACGTCCTGACTTTC. It codes for CASSFGAPSGANVLTF.

The chain carries TRBV5-1 and TRBJ2-1, with 11 nucleotides matching TRBD1. There are 17 residues in the CDR3. V shed 0 bases and J 5 bases; nucleotides not matched to a gene: 7. The germline V gene encodes CDR1 SGHRS and CDR2 YFSETQ. The CDR3 is CASSLGVRTGGNNEQFF. The CDR3 DNA is TGCGCCAGCAGCTTGGGAGTTAGGACAGGGGGCAACAATGAGCAGTTCTTC.

The V call is TRBV19, the J call TRBJ2-2; 9 nucleotides agree with TRBD2. The trim removed 1 base at V and 1 base at J, leaving 1 base unmatched. There are 16 residues in the CDR3. CDR1 is LNHDA, CDR2 SQIVND, per germline (reference sequence). The CDR3 DNA is TGTGCCAGTAGTATAGGTAGCGGGGGGAACACCGGGGAGCTGTTTTTT. The encoded protein is CASSIGSGGNTGELFF.

The table lists this clone with a count of one. V usage is TRBV28 and J usage is TRBJ1-5; TRBD1 is a possible D gene (5 bases). Per germline, CDR1 MDHEN and CDR2 SYDVKM. This CDR3 has 14 residues. The germline V and J ends were trimmed by 10 bases and 3 bases, with 16 bases remaining between them. The CDR3 sequence is CAITGVVDNQPQHF. CDR3 in DNA: TGTGCCATAACAGGCGTCGTCGACAATCAGCCCCAGCATTTT. The variable domain in full, with the rest retrieved from reference TRBV28 and TRBJ1-5, is DVKVTQSSRYLVKRTGEKVFLECVQDMDHENMFWYRQDPGLGLRLIYFSYDVKMKEKGDIPEGYSVSREKKERFSLILESASTNQTSMYLCAITGVVDNQPQHFGDGTRLSIL.

The chain has TRBV7-8 and TRBJ1-6; 9 bases align to TRBD1. Unmatched junction bases numbered 2, after V lost 2 bases and J lost 6 bases. Germline values: CDR1 SGHVS, CDR2 FQNEAQ. The CDR3 length is 15 residues. CDR3 sequence (DNA): TGTGCCAGCAGCTTACAGGGACAGGGTAATTCACCCCTCCACTTT. Translation gives CASSLQGQGNSPLHF.

The chain has TRBV6-5 and TRBJ2-7; 10 bases map to TRBD1. The CDR3 is made up of 14 amino acids. Per the germline V gene, CDR1 is MNHEY and CDR2 is SVGAGI. Germline trimming cut 8 bases from V and 4 bases from J; bases unmatched to any gene: 8. DNA for the CDR3: TGTGCCAGCCGGGTGGACAGGGGGTGGTACGAGCAGTACTTC. Protein product: CASRVDRGWYEQYF.

The J gene is TRBJ2-3, the V gene TRBV7-9; D is undetermined. The CDR3 has 12 amino acids. Per the germline V gene, CDR1 is SEHNR and CDR2 is FQNEAQ (reference sequence). The V end lost 5 bases, the J end lost 6 bases, and 9 bases lay between the germline ends. CDR3 bases: TGTGCCAGCAGCCCCACTCGGGATACGCAGTATTTT. This gives the protein CASSPTRDTQYF.

This chain joins TRBV7-9 and TRBJ1-2, with D uncertain. Germline V CDR1 and CDR2: SEHNR, FQNEAQ (reference sequence). The V end was cut by 5 bases, the J end by 3 bases, with 16 bases between. CDR3 length: 15 amino acids. CDR3 sequence: CASSPHAGYDYGYTF. As DNA, the CDR3 is TGTGCCAGCAGCCCCCATGCGGGTTACGACTATGGCTACACCTTC.

This chain links TRBV5-1 with TRBJ1-3; possibly TRBD1 for D (6 bases). The CDR3 is 16 amino acids. The V end lost 0 bases, the J end lost 2 bases, and 12 bases lay between the germline ends. Per the germline V gene, CDR1 is SGHRS and CDR2 is YFSETQ. DNA for the CDR3: TGCGCCAGCAGCTTGGACCGGGGGGGCCCTGGAAACACCATATATTTT. Amino acid sequence: CASSLDRGGPGNTIYF. The full variable domain, completed using reference TRBV5-1 and TRBJ1-3, is KAGVTQTPRYLIKTRGQQVTLSCSPISGHRSVSWYQQTPGQGLQFLFEYFSETQRNKGNFPGRFSGRQFSNSRSEMNVSTLELGDSALYLCASSLDRGGPGNTIYFGEGSWLTVV.

The rearrangement uses TRBV7-9 and TRBJ2-7; D is perhaps TRBD2 (6 bases). V lost 5 bases to trimming and J lost 8 bases, with 25 bases between them. The length of the CDR3 is 16 residues. CDR1 SEHNR and CDR2 FQNEAQ come from the germline V gene (reference sequence). CDR3 nucleotide sequence: TGTGCCAGCAGCCCGGGAGACGGCGGACACCAGGTCAAGCAGTACTTC. Translation: CASSPGDGGHQVKQYF.

The J gene is TRBJ2-7, the V gene TRBV7-8; possibly TRBD2 for D (6 bases). Trimming cost V 3 bases and J 3 bases, with 12 bases left between them. Germline V gene sequence: CDR1 SGHVS, CDR2 FQNEAQ. The CDR3 is 14 amino acids. CDR3 sequence reads: CASSLEGTDYEQYF. The CDR3 region has the DNA TGTGCCAGCAGCTTGGAGGGGACGGACTACGAGCAGTACTTC.

The chain recombines TRBV9 with TRBJ1-2; D perhaps matches TRBD1 (5 bases). Germline V gene data show CDR1 as SGDLS and CDR2 as YYNGEE. The CDR3 covers 13 residues. The V gene lost 4 bases and the J gene lost 1 base, with 8 bases spanning the gap. CDR3 loop: CASSPGVNYGYTF. CDR3 DNA: TGTGCCAGCAGCCCGGGGGTTAACTATGGCTACACCTTC.

Only one count was recorded for this clone. The rearrangement uses TRBV28 and TRBJ2-7, with D possibly being TRBD2 (5 bases). Trimming took off 5 bases at V and 4 bases at J, with 9 bases between the two ends. This CDR3 region has 12 residues. Germline V gene lookup returns CDR1 MDHEN and CDR2 SYDVKM. The CDR3 nucleotides read TGTGCCAGCAGTCCCAGACTATACGAGCAGTACTTC. This encodes CASSPRLYEQYF.

This chain connects TRBV3-1 (or the pseudogene TRBV3-2) to TRBJ1-1, with 7 positions matching TRBD1. CDR1 and CDR2 (germline): LGHDT, YNNKEL (reference sequence). This CDR3 has 13 amino acids. The V segment lost 6 bases and the J segment 5 bases; nucleotides outside the gene matches: 6. Here the CDR3 reads CASREAGGTEAFF. CDR3 bases: TGTGCCAGCAGGGAGGCAGGGGGTACTGAAGCTTTCTTT.